Listed here are 12 T cell receptor beta chains from one sample, sequenced in a study of T cell repertoires in cytomegalovirus infection. A single record per CDR3 protein comes from TCRdb applying MiXCR to the reads. The table has under 200,000 distinct CDR3 sequences, 17% seen once. Sequencing used CD8+ T cells from PBMCs. These receptors originate from a human donor in good health (CMV status not recorded). Some clones in this sample may be carry-over from other donors' samples.

V and J are TRBV27 and TRBJ1-1; D gene ambiguous. The V gene's germline CDR1 is MNHEY and CDR2 SMNVEV (reference sequence). The CDR3 spans 15 residues. Trimming took 6 bases from V and 1 from J, leaving 15 bases between them. CDR3 in DNA: TGTGCCAGCAGAAACCTAATGTGGCCGAACACTGAAGCTTTCTTT. Amino acids: CASRNLMWPNTEAFF.

A few counts support this clonotype. The chain recombines TRBV20-1 with TRBJ2-7, with 12 nucleotides matching TRBD2. The CDR3 covers 14 residues. Germline V gene data show CDR1 as DFQATT and CDR2 as SNEGSKA (reference sequence). V dropped 6 bases and J dropped 4; count of bases not matched to a gene: 7. CDR3 DNA sequence: TGCAGTGCCAAAGGACTAGCGGGGTTGTACGAGCAGTACTTC. Translated: CSAKGLAGLYEQYF.

The chain has TRBV28 and TRBJ2-7; a possible D gene is TRBD1 (6 bases). The CDR3 loop spans 15 amino acids. Germline V CDR1 and CDR2: MDHEN, SYDVKM. V dropped 3 bases and J dropped 4 bases, with 16 bases sitting between them. CDR3 residues: CASSFQDSAVYEQYF. The CDR3 bases are TGTGCCAGCAGTTTCCAGGACAGTGCTGTTTACGAGCAGTACTTC.

This clonotype was counted only a few times. This rearrangement joins TRBV19 to TRBJ2-7, with 10 bases fitting TRBD2. Germline V gene lookup returns CDR1 LNHDA and CDR2 SQIVND (reference sequence). The trim removed 5 bases at V and 4 bases at J, leaving 8 bases unmatched. CDR3 length equals 15 residues. CDR3 sequence: CASSGTSDGFYEQYF. CDR3 DNA sequence: TGTGCCAGTAGTGGGACTAGCGACGGGTTTTACGAGCAGTACTTC.

This chain joins TRBV7-2 and TRBJ2-7, with D hard to call. This CDR3 contains 12 residues. Germline lookup yields CDR1 SGHTA and CDR2 FQGNSA. Between the trimmed V and J ends, which lost 6 bases and 7 bases, there was a span of 13 bases. CDR3 residues: CASRAFSGEQYF. CDR3 DNA: TGTGCCAGCAGGGCCTTCTCCGGGGAGCAGTACTTC.

This clonotype was seen only a few times. The rearrangement joins TRBV6-2 or TRBV6-3 to TRBJ2-2; the D gene is possibly TRBD2 (6 bases). Trimming took off 2 bases at V and 0 bases at J, with 10 bases between the two ends. The germline gives CDR1 MNHEY, CDR2 SVGEGT. This CDR3 is built from 16 residues. CDR3 in amino acids: CASSYGVAANTGELFF. The DNA for the CDR3 is TGTGCCAGCAGTTACGGGGTAGCGGCGAACACCGGGGAGCTGTTTTTT.

The chain is built from TRBV20-1 and TRBJ1-5, with 7 bases identical to TRBD1. Germline V CDR1 and CDR2: DFQATT, SNEGSKA (reference sequence). The CDR3 runs 13 residues. V dropped 1 base and J dropped 6; count of bases not matched to a gene: 3. The CDR3: CSARGQGSQPQHF. In DNA form, the CDR3 reads TGCAGTGCTAGAGGACAGGGTAGTCAGCCCCAGCATTTT.

The chain uses TRBV7-9 and TRBJ2-5; 7 bases align to TRBD1. CDR1 and CDR2 (germline): SEHNR, FQNEAQ (reference sequence). V lost 4 bases, J lost 3 bases, and 8 bases stayed unmatched. CDR3 length: 15 residues. CDR3 sequence: CASSSTYRGKETQYF. The CDR3 coding sequence is TGTGCCAGCAGCTCGACCTACAGGGGAAAAGAGACCCAGTACTTC. The variable domain in full, completed from reference TRBV7-9 and TRBJ2-5, reads DTGVSQNPRHKITKRGQNVTFRCDPISEHNRLYWYRQTLGQGPEFLTYFQNEAQLEKSRLLSDRFSAERPKGSFSTLEIQRTEQGDSAMYLCASSSTYRGKETQYFGPGTRLLVL.

This sequence joins TRBV6-2 or TRBV6-3 and TRBJ1-2; 9 nucleotides agree with TRBD1. CDR3 size: 15 residues. Germline V lookup: CDR1 MNHEY, CDR2 SVGEGT. Trimming removed 4 bases from V and 2 bases from J; junction bases left unmatched: 5. CDR3 in amino acids: CASSFIQGANYGYTF. CDR3 coding DNA: TGTGCCAGCAGTTTCATACAGGGGGCGAACTATGGCTACACCTTC.

Only a few counts were recorded for this clonotype. The chain is built from TRBV6-5 and TRBJ2-1; 7 bases agree with TRBD1. V trimming: 6 bases; J trimming: 0 bases; junction bases outside the gene matches: 5. This CDR3 is built from 15 residues. Germline-derived CDR1 and CDR2 are MNHEY and SVGAGI. The CDR3 bases are TGTGCCAGCAGGACCGGGACAGTCTCCTACAATGAGCAGTTCTTC. As protein: CASRTGTVSYNEQFF.

The chain combines TRBV7-9 with TRBJ2-1, with 10 bases matching TRBD2. The CDR3 sequence is 15 residues long. In germline, CDR1 is SEHNR, CDR2 FQNEAQ (reference sequence). With V trimmed by 8 bases and J by 2 bases, 6 bases remained unmatched. The CDR3 region has the DNA TGTGCCAGCTGGTCAGCGGGGGGGACCTACAATGAGCAGTTCTTC. Amino acid sequence: CASWSAGGTYNEQFF. Supplemented by reference TRBV7-9 and TRBJ2-1, the full variable domain reads DTGVSQNPRHKITKRGQNVTFRCDPISEHNRLYWYRQTLGQGPEFLTYFQNEAQLEKSRLLSDRFSAERPKGSFSTLEIQRTEQGDSAMYLCASWSAGGTYNEQFFGPGTRLTVL.

This clonotype was detected only a few times. The chain is built from TRBV29-1 and TRBJ2-1; D is uncertain. Germline CDR1 and CDR2: SQVTM and ANQGSEA. This CDR3 has 12 amino acids. V gave up 0 bases and J gave up 5 bases, with 5 bases separating them. The CDR3 sequence is CSVEEWDNEQFF. CDR3 nucleotides: TGCAGCGTTGAAGAATGGGACAATGAGCAGTTCTTC.